A selection of T cell receptor beta chains follows, all from one sample in a study of Graves' ophthalmopathy and Graves' hyperthyroidism. MiXCR was run by TCRdb on the multiplex PCR reads, yielding one entry per CDR3 protein. This sample has approximately 480,000 distinct CDR3 sequences, with 13% to 15% found just once. The sequencing sample was made of blood. The receptors here all came from a young woman with Graves' ophthalmopathy. The CDR3 runs from the conserved cysteine through the conserved F or W. D genes are given only for firm matches. The listing skips clone size in some rows; elsewhere it reads once, few, many or a size class.

-,TRBV6-1,-,TRBJ1-3,CASSDWTAGNTIYF,TGTGCCAGCAGTGATTGGACAGCAGGAAACACCATATATTTT
-,TRBV30,many,TRBJ2-5,CAWVGKETQYF,TGTGCCTGGGTTGGGAAAGAGACCCAGTACTTC
-,TRBV6-5,many,TRBJ2-5,CASRTLTTQGGETQYF,TGTGCCAGCAGAACCTTGACTACCCAAGGAGGGGAGACCCAGTACTTC
-,TRBV20-1,many,TRBJ1-2,CSARDPGGERFGYTF,TGCAGTGCTAGAGATCCGGGGGGCGAGCGGTTTGGCTACACCTTC
TRBD2,TRBV20-1,few,TRBJ2-5,CSAGGGASGGYQETQYF,TGCAGTGCTGGCGGGGGAGCAAGCGGGGGGTACCAAGAGACCCAGTACTTC
-,TRBV30,few,TRBJ2-7,CAWSRRDEQYF,TGTGCCTGGAGTCGGAGGGACGAGCAGTACTTC
-,TRBV10-3,many,TRBJ1-5,CAISRNQGSNQPQHF,TGTGCCATCAGTCGAAATCAGGGCAGCAATCAGCCCCAGCATTTT
TRBD1,TRBV2,many,TRBJ1-1,CASSERGSRDRVYTEAFF,TGTGCCAGCAGTGAAAGGGGGTCCCGGGACAGGGTTTACACTGAAGCTTTCTTT
-,TRBV6-1,-,TRBJ2-5,CASSAGGGPAETQYF,TGTGCCAGCAGTGCTGGAGGGGGGCCGGCTGAGACCCAGTACTTC
TRBD1,TRBV18,few,TRBJ1-5,CASSPTGTGYQPQHF,TGTGCCAGCTCACCAACCGGGACAGGATATCAGCCCCAGCATTTT
TRBD1,TRBV30,many,TRBJ1-1,CAWSPIRTGEGMNTEAFF,TGTGCCTGGAGCCCAATTCGGACAGGGGAGGGCATGAACACTGAAGCTTTCTTT
TRBD2,TRBV20-1,-,TRBJ2-5,CSVGVGTSGIYQETQYF,TGCAGTGTGGGGGTCGGGACTAGCGGTATTTACCAAGAGACCCAGTACTTC
TRBD1,TRBV5-1,many,TRBJ1-2,CASSGRDSPNYGYTF,TGCGCCAGCAGCGGGAGGGACAGCCCTAACTATGGCTACACCTTC
-,TRBV29-1,many,TRBJ2-2,CSAARGYTGELFF,TGCAGCGCTGCTCGGGGGTACACCGGGGAGCTGTTTTTT
TRBD1,TRBV20-1,-,TRBJ1-2,CSALPDRATTNYGYTF,TGCAGTGCGCTTCCGGACAGGGCTACCACTAACTATGGCTACACCTTC
-,TRBV19,many,TRBJ1-2,CASSIRGVDYGYTF,TGTGCCAGTAGTATACGGGGAGTCGACTATGGCTACACCTTC
TRBD1,TRBV12-3/TRBV12-4,many,TRBJ2-7,CASSFGVGQGYEQYF,TGTGCCAGCAGTTTCGGGGTTGGACAGGGCTACGAGCAGTACTTC
-,TRBV7-9,many,TRBJ1-2,CASSPTARGRDGYTF,TGTGCCAGCAGCCCGACCGCGCGCGGGAGAGATGGCTACACCTTC
TRBD1,TRBV7-2,many,TRBJ2-5,CASSLVRGLNQETQYF,TGTGCCAGCAGCTTAGTGAGGGGGCTGAACCAAGAGACCCAGTACTTC
TRBD1,TRBV30,-,TRBJ1-2,CAWRTAGGYGYTF,TGTGCCTGGAGGACAGCAGGGGGTTATGGCTACACCTTC
-,TRBV7-2,many,TRBJ2-5,CASSPGRAGTAETQYF,TGTGCCAGCAGTCCCGGAAGGGCAGGGACGGCGGAGACCCAGTACTTC
-,TRBV20-1,-,TRBJ1-3,CSARVAASSGNTIYF,TGCAGTGCTAGAGTCGCGGCTAGCTCTGGAAACACCATATATTTT
-,TRBV7-9,many,TRBJ2-7,CASSSAGDGVYEQYF,TGTGCCAGCAGCTCAGCAGGTGATGGGGTCTACGAGCAGTACTTC
-,TRBV29-1,many,TRBJ1-2,CSVEGLWSPSRGYTF,TGCAGCGTTGAAGGTTTGTGGTCTCCCTCCCGCGGCTACACCTTC
TRBD1,TRBV10-1,many,TRBJ1-2,CASGDSNYGYTF,TGCGCCAGCGGGGACAGTAACTATGGCTACACCTTC
-,TRBV28,many,TRBJ2-7,CASSSDTPVEQYF,TGTGCCAGCAGTTCCGACACACCCGTCGAGCAGTACTTC
-,TRBV15,many,TRBJ2-5,CATSRDGPWSGETQYF,TGTGCCACCAGCAGAGATGGGCCCTGGAGCGGAGAGACCCAGTACTTC
-,TRBV2,many,TRBJ2-5,CASSVYREETQYF,TGTGCCAGCAGTGTGTACAGAGAAGAGACCCAGTACTTC
TRBD1,TRBV4-2,few,TRBJ1-2,CASSQTYPGQGIGKGYTF,TGTGCCAGCAGCCAAACGTATCCGGGACAGGGTATTGGAAAGGGCTACACCTTC
-,TRBV18,many,TRBJ1-1,CASSPQGQTWTEAFF,TGTGCCAGCTCACCACAGGGACAAACGTGGACTGAAGCTTTCTTT
-,TRBV11-2,-,TRBJ1-1,CASRSNRGQPMNTEAFF,TGTGCCAGCAGGTCAAATAGGGGACAACCCATGAACACTGAAGCTTTCTTT
-,TRBV28,many,TRBJ2-5,CASSSIRFQETQYF,TGTGCCAGCAGTTCCATCAGATTCCAAGAGACCCAGTACTTC
TRBD1,TRBV6-2/TRBV6-3,many,TRBJ1-2,CASSSPGQGLSGYTF,TGTGCCAGCAGTTCCCCGGGACAGGGGTTGAGCGGCTACACCTTC
-,TRBV6-1,many,TRBJ1-2,CASSTAGPGSYGYTF,TGTGCCAGCAGTACGGCGGGACCGGGGAGCTATGGCTACACCTTC
TRBD2,TRBV5-1,few,TRBJ2-3,CASSSSGPDTQYF,TGCGCCAGCAGCTCTAGCGGTCCAGATACGCAGTATTTT
-,TRBV6-5,many,TRBJ2-7,CASSYRGGVAGYEQYF,TGTGCCAGCAGTTACCGTGGCGGGGTGGCGGGTTACGAGCAGTACTTC
-,TRBV7-9,many,TRBJ2-5,CASSLGVGGETQYF,TGTGCCAGCAGCTTAGGGGTCGGCGGAGAGACCCAGTACTTC
-,TRBV20-1,many,TRBJ2-7,CSARGIAEGINEQYF,TGCAGTGCTAGAGGGATCGCGGAGGGGATCAACGAGCAGTACTTC
-,TRBV6-1,few,TRBJ2-3,CASSEAQGSGDTQYF,TGTGCCAGCAGTGAAGCGCAGGGATCAGGAGATACGCAGTATTTT
-,TRBV24-1,many,TRBJ2-7,CATSRQGFSYEQYF,TGTGCCACCAGTAGGCAGGGCTTTTCCTACGAGCAGTACTTC
TRBD1,TRBV20-1,many,TRBJ2-2,CSAPGQGATGELFF,TGCAGTGCTCCGGGACAGGGGGCGACCGGGGAGCTGTTTTTT
-,TRBV12-3/TRBV12-4,many,TRBJ2-2,CASTRLTNTGELFF,TGTGCGAGTACGAGGCTGACGAACACCGGGGAGCTGTTTTTT
-,TRBV6-9,many,TRBJ2-5,CARRPFSPGPQETQYF,TGTGCCAGGAGACCCTTCTCGCCGGGACCACAAGAGACCCAGTACTTC
TRBD1,TRBV6-4,-,TRBJ1-5,CASSGRDRGLRQPQHF,TGTGCCAGCAGTGGCCGGGACAGGGGGCTTCGGCAGCCCCAGCATTTT
TRBD1,TRBV28,-,TRBJ1-1,CANSFYRGRTEAFF,TGTGCCAACAGTTTCTACAGGGGGAGGACTGAAGCTTTCTTT
TRBD1,TRBV4-1,-,TRBJ1-2,CASSPRTGGGLGYGYTF,TGCGCCAGCAGCCCCCGGACAGGGGGCGGATTAGGGTATGGCTACACCTTC
TRBD1,TRBV4-1,-,TRBJ1-1,CASSRPETGGAENTEAFF,TGCGCCAGCAGCCGCCCAGAAACAGGGGGCGCAGAGAACACTGAAGCTTTCTTT
TRBD2,TRBV6-1,-,TRBJ2-5,CATTGLAGTYQETQYF,TGTGCCACCACAGGGCTAGCGGGGACTTACCAAGAGACCCAGTACTTC